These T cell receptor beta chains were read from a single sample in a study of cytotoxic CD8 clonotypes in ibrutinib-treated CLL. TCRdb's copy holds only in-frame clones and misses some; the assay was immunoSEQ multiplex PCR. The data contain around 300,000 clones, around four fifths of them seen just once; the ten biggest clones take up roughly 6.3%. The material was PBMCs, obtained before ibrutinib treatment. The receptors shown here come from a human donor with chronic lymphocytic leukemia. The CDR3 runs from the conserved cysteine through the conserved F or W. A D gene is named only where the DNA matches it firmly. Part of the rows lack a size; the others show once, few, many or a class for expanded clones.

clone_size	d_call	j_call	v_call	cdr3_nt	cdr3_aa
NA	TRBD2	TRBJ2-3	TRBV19	TGTGCCAGTAGTACGAATAGAGGAGCGGGAGGGCCCACAGATACGCAGTATTTT	CASSTNRGAGGPTDTQYF
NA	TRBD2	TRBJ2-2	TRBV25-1	TGTGCCAGCAGTGAATACTATGCGGGACTAACGAACACCGGGGAGCTGTTTTTT	CASSEYYAGLTNTGELFF
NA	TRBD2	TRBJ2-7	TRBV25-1	TGTGCCAGCATCGGGACTAGCGGGAGGAGGGAGCAGTACTTC	CASIGTSGRREQYF
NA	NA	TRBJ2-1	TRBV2	TGTGCCAGCACCTACCCCGGGCCCAATGAGCAGTTCTTC	CASTYPGPNEQFF
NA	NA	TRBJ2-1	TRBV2	TGTGCCAGCACGATAGGAAAAAGCTCCTACAATGAGCAGTTCTTC	CASTIGKSSYNEQFF
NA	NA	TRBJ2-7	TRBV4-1	TGCGCCAGCAGCCAAGGAGCAGGGGAAAGCTACGAGCAGTACTTC	CASSQGAGESYEQYF
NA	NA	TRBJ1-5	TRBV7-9	TGTGCCAGCAGCTTGGACAGAGATTGGTCCCAGCATTTT	CASSLDRDWSQHF
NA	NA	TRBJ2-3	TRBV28	TGTGCCAGCAGTTTAAATAGGGGGCTAGCGGCCACAGATACGCAGTATTTT	CASSLNRGLAATDTQYF
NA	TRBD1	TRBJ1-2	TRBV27	TGTGCCAGCAGTTTCCGACAGGGGGAAGGCTACACCTTC	CASSFRQGEGYTF
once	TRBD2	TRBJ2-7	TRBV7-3	TGTGCCAGCAGCCGACGTAGTGCTAGCGGGAGCCACGAGCAGTACTTC	CASSRRSASGSHEQYF
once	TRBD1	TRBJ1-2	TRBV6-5	TGTGCCAGCAGTTACCCTGGACAGGGGGCTTATGGCTACACCTTC	CASSYPGQGAYGYTF
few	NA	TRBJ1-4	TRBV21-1	TGTGCCAGCAGCAATGACAGGGATTGGACTTCAAAACTGTTTTTT	CASSNDRDWTSKLFF
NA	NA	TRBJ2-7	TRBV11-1	TGTGCCAGCAGCCGCCCCGGTTTCTCCTACGAGCAGTACTTC	CASSRPGFSYEQYF
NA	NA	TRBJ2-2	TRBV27	TGTGCCAGCAGTTTCAGGAGGCCGAACACCGGGGAGCTGTTTTTT	CASSFRRPNTGELFF
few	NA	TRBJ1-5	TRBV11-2	TGTGCCAGCAGCTTAGGTCTGAGCAATCAGCCCCAGCATTTT	CASSLGLSNQPQHF
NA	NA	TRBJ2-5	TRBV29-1	TGCAGCGCCACGGGGGCAGCGACTCAAGAGACCCAGTACTTC	CSATGAATQETQYF
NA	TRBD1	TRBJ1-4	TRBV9	TGTGCCAGCAGCACCGGGACAGCCAGGGAAAAACTGTTTTTT	CASSTGTAREKLFF
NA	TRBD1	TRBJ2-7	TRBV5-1	TGCGCCAGCAGCCGGAGACAGGGGGCCTACGAGCAGTACTTC	CASSRRQGAYEQYF
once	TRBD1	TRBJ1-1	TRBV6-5	TGTGCCAGCAGTACCCGACAGGGGGCGGCTGAAGCTTTCTTT	CASSTRQGAAEAFF
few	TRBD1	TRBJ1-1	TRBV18	TGTGCCAGCTCACAGGGACAGGGGAACACTGAAGCTTTCTTT	CASSQGQGNTEAFF
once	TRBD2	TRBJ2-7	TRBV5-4	TGTGCCAGCAGCTTCAGACCGGGACTAGCCTCCTACGAGCAGTACTTC	CASSFRPGLASYEQYF
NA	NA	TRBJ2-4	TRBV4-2	TGTGCCAGCAGCCAAGGGAGCAATCAAAACATTCAGTACTTC	CASSQGSNQNIQYF
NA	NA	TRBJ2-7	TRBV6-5	TGTGCCAGCAGTTACTCGCGGGGAACCACTGACGAGCAGTACTTC	CASSYSRGTTDEQYF
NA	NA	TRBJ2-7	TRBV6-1	TGTGCCAGCAGTCCTGCAAAATTATTCGATTACGAGCAGTACTTC	CASSPAKLFDYEQYF
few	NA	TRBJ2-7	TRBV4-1	TGCGCCAGCAGCCAAGGCCTGGTCGGTACCTACGAGCAGTACTTC	CASSQGLVGTYEQYF
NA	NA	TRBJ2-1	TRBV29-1	TGCAGCGTTGCCGTTGGAGGGGGAAGACCGCAAAGCTCCTACAATGAGCAGTTCTTC	CSVAVGGGRPQSSYNEQFF
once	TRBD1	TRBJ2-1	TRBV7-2	TGTGCCAGCACCCCGGGACAGCTGAAGAATGAGCAGTTCTTC	CASTPGQLKNEQFF
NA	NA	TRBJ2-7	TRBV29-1	TGCAGCGTCGGGGAGACGGGGGAGCAGTACTTC	CSVGETGEQYF
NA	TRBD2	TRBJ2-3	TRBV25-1	TGTGCCAGCAGTCCCCCTAGCGGGAATGTAGATACGCAGTATTTT	CASSPPSGNVDTQYF
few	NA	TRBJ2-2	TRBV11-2	TGTGCCAGCAGCTTATCGCCTACCACCGGGGAGCTGTTTTTT	CASSLSPTTGELFF
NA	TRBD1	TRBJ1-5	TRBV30	TGTGCCTGGAGTTCAGGGGGCACGCCCCAGCATTTT	CAWSSGGTPQHF
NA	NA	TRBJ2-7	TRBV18	TGTGCCAGCTCACCACGGCAGGGATTATACGAGCAGTACTTC	CASSPRQGLYEQYF
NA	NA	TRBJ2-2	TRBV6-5	TGTGCCAGCAGTTACGTAACCACCACCGGGGAGCTGTTTTTT	CASSYVTTTGELFF
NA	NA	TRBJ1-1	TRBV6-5	TGTGCCTCGGGAGTGGCAGTGAACACTGAAGCTTTCTTT	CASGVAVNTEAFF
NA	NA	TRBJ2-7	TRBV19	TGTGCCAGTAGTGGCGGGGGCTACGGGTCCTACGAGCAGTACTTC	CASSGGGYGSYEQYF